The clone carrying this T cell receptor (beta chain) was counted a single time. This PCR relied on a set of 60 Vbeta primers and 13 Jbeta primers. Clones were read by immunoSEQ multiplex PCR, and TCRdb kept only the in-frame ones, dropping some. The sample lists around 200,000 clones, roughly four fifths seen once, with about 2.7% in the top ten. At the time of sampling, donors were nominally healthy, though unrecorded immune exposures were likely. The entry originates in a study of cytomegalovirus exposure and HLA in healthy donors. From germline, CDR1 is LNHDA and CDR2 SQIVND (reference sequence). CDR3 length: 15 amino acids.

This clonotype was obtained from a male donor in good health and CMV-seronegative. The source material was PBMCs. The chain uses TRBV19 and TRBJ2-5, with 11 bases fitting TRBD1. Near its end, the DNA agrees better with TRBJ2-7, so the J call may be wrong. The CDR3 spells CASSQGQGVLYEQYF. CDR3 DNA: TGTGCCAGTAGCCAGGGACAGGGGGTCCTCTACGAGCAGTACTTC.